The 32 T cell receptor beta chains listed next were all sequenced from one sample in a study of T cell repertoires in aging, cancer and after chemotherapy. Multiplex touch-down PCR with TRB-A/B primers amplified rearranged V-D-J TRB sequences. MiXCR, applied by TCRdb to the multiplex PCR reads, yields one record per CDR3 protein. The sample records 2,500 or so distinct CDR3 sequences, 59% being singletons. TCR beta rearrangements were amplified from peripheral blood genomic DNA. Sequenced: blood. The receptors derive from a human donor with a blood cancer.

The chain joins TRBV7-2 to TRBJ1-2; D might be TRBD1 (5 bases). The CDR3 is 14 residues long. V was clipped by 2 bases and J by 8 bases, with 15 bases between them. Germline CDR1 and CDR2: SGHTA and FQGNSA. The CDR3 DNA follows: TGTGCCAGCAGCTTATCCCCAGGGACGGGGGGCTACACCTTC. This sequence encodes CASSLSPGTGGYTF.

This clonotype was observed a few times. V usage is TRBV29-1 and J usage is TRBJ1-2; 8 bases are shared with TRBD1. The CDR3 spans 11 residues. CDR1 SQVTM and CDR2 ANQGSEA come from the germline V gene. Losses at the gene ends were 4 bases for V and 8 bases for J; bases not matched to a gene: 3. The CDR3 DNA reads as TGCAGCGTTGGGGACAGGCGCGGCTACACCTTC. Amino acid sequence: CSVGDRRGYTF.

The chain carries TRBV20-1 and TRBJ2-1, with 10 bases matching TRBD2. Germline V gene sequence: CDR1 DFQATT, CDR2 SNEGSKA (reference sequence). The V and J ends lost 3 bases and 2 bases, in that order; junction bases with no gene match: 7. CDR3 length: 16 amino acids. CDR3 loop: CSARRGGTSAYNEQFF. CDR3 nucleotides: TGCAGTGCTAGGCGGGGAGGGACTAGCGCCTACAATGAGCAGTTCTTC.

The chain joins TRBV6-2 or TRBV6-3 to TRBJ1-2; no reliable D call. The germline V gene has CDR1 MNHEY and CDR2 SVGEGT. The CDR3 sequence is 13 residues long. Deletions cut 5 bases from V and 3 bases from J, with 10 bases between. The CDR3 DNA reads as TGTGCCAGCAGTGAACGGTGGGACTATGGCTACACCTTC. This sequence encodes CASSERWDYGYTF.

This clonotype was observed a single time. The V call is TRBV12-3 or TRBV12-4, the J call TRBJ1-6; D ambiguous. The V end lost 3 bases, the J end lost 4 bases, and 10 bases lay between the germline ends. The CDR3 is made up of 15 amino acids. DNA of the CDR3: TGTGCCAGCAGTTTCGGGTACACTTATAATTCACCCCTCCACTTT. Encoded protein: CASSFGYTYNSPLHF.

CDR3 nucleotides: TGTGCCAGTAGTATCGGGGCTCGAAACCCCCAGGTTCAGTACTTC. Translating gives CASSIGARNPQVQYF. V and J are TRBV19 and TRBJ2-4; either TRBD1 or TRBD2 may supply D (5 bases each). The CDR3 spans 15 residues. V lost 3 bases and J 11 bases, leaving 20 bases between the germline ends. Germline V gene sequence: CDR1 LNHDA, CDR2 SQIVND (reference sequence).

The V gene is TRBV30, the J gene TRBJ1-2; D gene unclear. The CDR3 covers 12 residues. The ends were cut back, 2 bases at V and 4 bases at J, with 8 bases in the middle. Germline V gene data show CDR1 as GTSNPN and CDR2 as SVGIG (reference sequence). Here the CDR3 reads CAWSPQSYGYTF. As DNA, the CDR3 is TGTGCCTGGAGTCCTCAATCCTATGGCTACACCTTC.

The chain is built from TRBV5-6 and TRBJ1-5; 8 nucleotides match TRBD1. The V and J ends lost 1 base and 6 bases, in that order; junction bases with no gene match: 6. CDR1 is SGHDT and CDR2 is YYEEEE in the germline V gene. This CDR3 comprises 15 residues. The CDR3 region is CASSLRTGFGQPQHF. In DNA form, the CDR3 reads TGTGCCAGCAGCTTGCGGACAGGGTTCGGTCAGCCCCAGCATTTT.

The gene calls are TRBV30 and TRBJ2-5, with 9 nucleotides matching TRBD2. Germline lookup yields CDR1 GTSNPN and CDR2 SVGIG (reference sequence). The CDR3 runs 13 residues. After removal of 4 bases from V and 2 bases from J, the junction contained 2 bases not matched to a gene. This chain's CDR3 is CAWTSGTQETQYF. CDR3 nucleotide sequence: TGTGCCTGGACTAGCGGGACTCAAGAGACCCAGTACTTC.

CDR3 loop: CASRWGGGSYNEQFF. The CDR3 nucleotides are TGTGCCAGTAGATGGGGAGGCGGGTCCTACAATGAGCAGTTCTTC. The rearrangement links TRBV19 to TRBJ2-1, with D perhaps matching TRBD2 (6 bases). Germline V lookup: CDR1 LNHDA, CDR2 SQIVND (reference sequence). Trimming shortened V by 6 bases and J by 1 base, and 13 bases separated the two germline ends. This CDR3 is 15 amino acids long.

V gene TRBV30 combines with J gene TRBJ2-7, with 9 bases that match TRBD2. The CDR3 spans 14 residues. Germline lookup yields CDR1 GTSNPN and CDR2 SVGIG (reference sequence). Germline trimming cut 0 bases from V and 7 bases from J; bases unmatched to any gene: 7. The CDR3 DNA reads TGTGCCTGGAGTGTTAGCGGGGGCCTCGTGGAGCAGTACTTC. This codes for CAWSVSGGLVEQYF. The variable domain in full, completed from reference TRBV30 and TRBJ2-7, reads SQTIHQWPATLVQPVGSPLSLECTVEGTSNPNLYWYRQAAGRGLQLLFYSVGIGQISSEVPQNLSASRPQDRQFILSSKKLLLSDSGFYLCAWSVSGGLVEQYFGPGTRLTVT.

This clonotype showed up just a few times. CDR3 nucleotides: TGTGCCAGCAGTTATTTCACGAGCTCCTACAATGAGCAGTTCTTC. Translated, it gives CASSYFTSSYNEQFF. J is TRBJ2-1 and V is TRBV6-5; the D is unclear. Trimming took off 3 bases at V and 0 bases at J, with 9 bases between the two ends. CDR3 length: 15 residues. Per the germline V gene, CDR1 is MNHEY and CDR2 is SVGAGI.

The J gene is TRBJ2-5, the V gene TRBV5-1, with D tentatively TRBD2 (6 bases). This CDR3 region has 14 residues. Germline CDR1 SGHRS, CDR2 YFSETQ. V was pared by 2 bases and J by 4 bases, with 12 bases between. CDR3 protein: CASSFIPGGETQYF. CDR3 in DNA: TGCGCCAGCAGCTTTATTCCCGGGGGAGAGACCCAGTACTTC.

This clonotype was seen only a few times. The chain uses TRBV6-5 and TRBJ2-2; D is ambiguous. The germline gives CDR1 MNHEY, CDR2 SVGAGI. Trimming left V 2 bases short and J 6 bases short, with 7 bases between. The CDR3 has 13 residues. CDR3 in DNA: TGTGCCAGCAGTTACAGGCTATCCGGGGAGCTGTTTTTT. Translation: CASSYRLSGELFF.

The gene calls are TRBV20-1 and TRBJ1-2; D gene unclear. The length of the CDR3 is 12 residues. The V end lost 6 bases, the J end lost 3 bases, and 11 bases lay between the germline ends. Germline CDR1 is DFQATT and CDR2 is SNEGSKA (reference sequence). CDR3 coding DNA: TGCAGTGCAGAGCAGGAGCACTATGGCTACACCTTC. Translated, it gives CSAEQEHYGYTF.

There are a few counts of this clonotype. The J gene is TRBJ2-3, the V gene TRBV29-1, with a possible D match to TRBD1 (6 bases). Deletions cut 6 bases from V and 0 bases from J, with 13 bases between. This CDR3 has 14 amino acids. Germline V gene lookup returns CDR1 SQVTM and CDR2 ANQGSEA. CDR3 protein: CSVVQGPSTDTQYF. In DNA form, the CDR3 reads TGCAGCGTCGTACAGGGACCTAGCACAGATACGCAGTATTTT.

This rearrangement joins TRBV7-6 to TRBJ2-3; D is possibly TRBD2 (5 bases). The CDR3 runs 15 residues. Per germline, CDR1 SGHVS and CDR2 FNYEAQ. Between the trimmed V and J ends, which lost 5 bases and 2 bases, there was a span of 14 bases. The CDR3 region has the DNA TGTGCCAGCAGCCTAGGGAGCACCCCCACAGATACGCAGTATTTT. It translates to CASSLGSTPTDTQYF.

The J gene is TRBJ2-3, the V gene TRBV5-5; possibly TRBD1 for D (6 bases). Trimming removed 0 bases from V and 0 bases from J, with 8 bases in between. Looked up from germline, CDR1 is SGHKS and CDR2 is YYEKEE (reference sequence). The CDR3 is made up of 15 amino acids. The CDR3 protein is CASSLDRGSTDTQYF. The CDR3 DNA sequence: TGTGCCAGCAGCTTGGATAGGGGGAGCACAGATACGCAGTATTTT. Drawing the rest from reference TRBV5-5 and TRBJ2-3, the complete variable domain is DAGVTQSPTHLIKTRGQQVTLRCSPISGHKSVSWYQQVLGQGPQFIFQYYEKEERGRGNFPDRFSARQFPNYSSELNVNALLLGDSALYLCASSLDRGSTDTQYFGPGTRLTVL.

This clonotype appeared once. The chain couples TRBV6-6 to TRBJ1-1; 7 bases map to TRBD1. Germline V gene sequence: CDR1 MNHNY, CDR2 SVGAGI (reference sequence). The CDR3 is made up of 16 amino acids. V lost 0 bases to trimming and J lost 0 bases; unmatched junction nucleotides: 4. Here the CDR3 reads CASSYSTGIMNTEAFF. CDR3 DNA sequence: TGTGCCAGCAGTTACTCGACAGGGATCATGAACACTGAAGCTTTCTTT.

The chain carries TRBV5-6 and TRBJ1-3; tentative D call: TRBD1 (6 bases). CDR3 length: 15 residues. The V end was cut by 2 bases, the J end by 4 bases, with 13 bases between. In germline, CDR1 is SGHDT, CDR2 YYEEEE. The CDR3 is CASSLQGQLGNTIYF. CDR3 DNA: TGTGCCAGCAGCTTACAAGGACAGTTAGGAAACACCATATATTTT.

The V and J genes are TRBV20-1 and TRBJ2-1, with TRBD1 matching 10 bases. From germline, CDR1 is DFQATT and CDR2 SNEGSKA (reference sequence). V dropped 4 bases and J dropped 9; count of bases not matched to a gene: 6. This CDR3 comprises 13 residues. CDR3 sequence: CSAIWTGGTEQFF. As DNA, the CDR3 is TGCAGTGCTATATGGACAGGGGGAACTGAGCAGTTCTTC.

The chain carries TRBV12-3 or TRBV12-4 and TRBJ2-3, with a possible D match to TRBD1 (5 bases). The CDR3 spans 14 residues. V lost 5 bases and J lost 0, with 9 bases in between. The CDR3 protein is CASSPDRSTDTQYF. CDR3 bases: TGTGCCAGCAGTCCTGACAGAAGCACAGATACGCAGTATTTT.

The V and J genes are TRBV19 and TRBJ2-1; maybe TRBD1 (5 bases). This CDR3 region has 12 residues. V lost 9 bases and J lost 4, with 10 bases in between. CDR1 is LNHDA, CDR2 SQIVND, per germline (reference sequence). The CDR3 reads CASGHPYNEQFF. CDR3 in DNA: TGTGCCAGCGGACATCCATACAATGAGCAGTTCTTC.

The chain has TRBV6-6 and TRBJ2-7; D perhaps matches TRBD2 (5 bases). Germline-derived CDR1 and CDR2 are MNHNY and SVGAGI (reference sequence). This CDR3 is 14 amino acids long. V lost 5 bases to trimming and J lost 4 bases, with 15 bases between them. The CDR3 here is CASSGRSGEYEQYF. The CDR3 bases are TGTGCCAGCAGTGGCAGAAGCGGAGAATACGAGCAGTACTTC.

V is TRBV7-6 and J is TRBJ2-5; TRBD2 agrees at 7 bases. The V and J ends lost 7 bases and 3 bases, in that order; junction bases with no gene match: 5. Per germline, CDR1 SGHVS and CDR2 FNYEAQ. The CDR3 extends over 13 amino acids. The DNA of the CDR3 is TGTGCCAGCAAGGCACTAGCGAAAGAGACCCAGTACTTC. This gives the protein CASKALAKETQYF. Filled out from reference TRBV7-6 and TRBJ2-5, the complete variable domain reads GAGVSQSPRYKVTKRGQDVALRCDPISGHVSLYWYRQALGQGPEFLTYFNYEAQQDKSGLPNDRFSAERPEGSISTLTIQRTEQRDSAMYRCASKALAKETQYFGPGTRLLVL.

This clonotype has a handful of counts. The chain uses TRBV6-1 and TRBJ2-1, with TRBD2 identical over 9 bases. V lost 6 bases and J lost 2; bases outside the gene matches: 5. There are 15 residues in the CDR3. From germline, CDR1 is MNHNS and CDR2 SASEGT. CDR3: CASRASGATYNEQFF. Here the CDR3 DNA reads TGTGCCAGCAGAGCTAGCGGGGCTACCTACAATGAGCAGTTCTTC.

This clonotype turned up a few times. CDR3 protein: CSVEDNERPHYGYTF. CDR3 in DNA: TGCAGCGTTGAAGATAATGAGAGGCCGCACTATGGCTACACCTTC. The chain carries TRBV29-1 and TRBJ1-2; D call uncertain. Trimming cost V 0 bases and J 3 bases, with 14 bases left between them. This CDR3 is 15 amino acids long. CDR1 and CDR2 from the germline V gene are SQVTM and ANQGSEA. Full variable domain (rest looked up from reference TRBV29-1 and TRBJ1-2): SAVISQKPSRDICQRGTSLTIQCQVDSQVTMMFWYRQQPGQSLTLIATANQGSEATYESGFVIDKFPISRPNLTFSTLTVSNMSPEDSSIYLCSVEDNERPHYGYTFGSGTRLTVV.

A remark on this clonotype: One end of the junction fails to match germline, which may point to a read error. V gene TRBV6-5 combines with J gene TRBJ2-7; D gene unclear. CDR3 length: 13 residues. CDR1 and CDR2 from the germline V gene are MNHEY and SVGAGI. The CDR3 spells CASSYSINYKQYF. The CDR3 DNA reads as TGTGCCAGCAGTTACTCGATTAACTACAAGCAGTACTTC.

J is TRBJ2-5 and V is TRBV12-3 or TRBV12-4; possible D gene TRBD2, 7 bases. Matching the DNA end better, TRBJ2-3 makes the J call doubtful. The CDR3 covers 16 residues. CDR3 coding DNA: TGTGCCAGCAGTTCCTATGGGGGGGCGTTGAAAGATACGCAGTATTTT. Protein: CASSSYGGALKDTQYF.

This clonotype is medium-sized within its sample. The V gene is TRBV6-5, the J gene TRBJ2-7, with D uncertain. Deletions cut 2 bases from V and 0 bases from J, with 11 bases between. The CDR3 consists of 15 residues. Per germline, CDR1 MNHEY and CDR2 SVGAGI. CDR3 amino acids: CASSYARPHSYEQYF. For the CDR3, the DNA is TGTGCCAGCAGTTACGCTAGACCACACTCCTACGAGCAGTACTTC.

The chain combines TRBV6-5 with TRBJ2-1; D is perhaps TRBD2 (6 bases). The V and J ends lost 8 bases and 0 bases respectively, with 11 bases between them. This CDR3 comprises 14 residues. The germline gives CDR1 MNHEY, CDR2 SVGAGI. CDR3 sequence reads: CASAGGSSYNEQFF. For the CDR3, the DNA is TGTGCCAGCGCTGGGGGGAGCTCCTACAATGAGCAGTTCTTC.

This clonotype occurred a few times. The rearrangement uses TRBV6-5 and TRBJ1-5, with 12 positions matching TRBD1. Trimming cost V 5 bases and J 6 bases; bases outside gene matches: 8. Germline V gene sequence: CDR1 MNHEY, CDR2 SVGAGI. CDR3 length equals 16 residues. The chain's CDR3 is CASSATGQGASQPQHF. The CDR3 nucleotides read TGTGCCAGCAGTGCGACGGGACAGGGGGCAAGTCAGCCCCAGCATTTT.